This entry features one T cell receptor (beta chain) sequence. By how much of the sample it makes up, this clone is medium-sized (0.01 to 0.1%). Its binding antigen is unknown. No base quality values were provided; no much bigger clone lies one nucleotide off. V and J lose 1 base and 7 bases, and a span of 13 bases separates them. The CDR3 sequence holds 14 residues, the cysteine and phenylalanine included. The retained sequence is limited to the CDR3, 42 bases, with the frame set at the first base. The CDR1 and CDR2 encoded by the germline V gene are LGHNA and YNFKEQ. The immunoSEQ assay was used to sequence the CDR3 region of the TCR beta chain. Processing in the source paper ran as follows. For each specimen, T-cell fraction, clonal dominance and maximum TCR clone frequency were calculated. Held by TCRdb, this immuneACCESS table contains in-frame sequences only and omits some clones. Under half of the omission traces to an unresolved V gene where checked; the cause of the rest is unknown. V, J and clone size are taken as reported in that table, and D and trimming were inferred from the DNA itself. This sample is represented by around 12,000 clones; 66% of them were singletons. The top ten clones comprise under 10% of the sample.

Bladder lesion specimens were obtained at transurethral resection and were stored at -80C. From bladder specimens obtained at transurethral resection, DNA was extracted. These data come from a study of T cell repertoires in urothelial bladder cancer (dated by TCRdb to between 2018 and 2021). For the wider study: Of the 12 resected lesions, three were clinical stage cT0, three were cTa, three were cT1, and three were cT2 or greater. Some twelve patients with bladder lesions undergoing transurethral resection were identified prospectively. TCR repertoire clonality in bladder tumors was compared with TCR repertoire clonality in benign bladder inflammation. Around eleven resected bladder lesions, made up of urothelial carcinoma (UC+) and benign (UC-) specimens, were studied.

The paper as a whole reports these results and caveats: In carcinoma specimens a single T-cell clone made up as much as 17% of infiltrating lymphocytes, compared with roughly 1.8% in benign specimens. The median percentage of tumor infiltrating lymphocytes was over 1.5% in carcinoma specimens and approximately 11% in benign specimens. Urothelial carcinoma specimens had fewer T cells than benign specimens, with medians of roughly 5,600 and 26,000.

Sequencing was carried out using tumor-infiltrating cells from bladder cancer. The chain was built from TRBV4-2 and TRBJ2-5, with the D gene too uncertain to name. This receptor was identified in a human donor with urothelial carcinoma. Here the CDR3 is given as CASSQGVHDGTQYF. The nucleotide sequence reads as follows: TGTGCCAGCAGCCAAGGGGTTCACGACGGGACCCAGTACTTC.